What follows are 31 T cell receptor beta chains derived from one specimen sequenced in a study of cytomegalovirus exposure and HLA in healthy donors. PCR was performed using 60 Vbeta and 13 Jbeta primers. Method: immunoSEQ multiplex PCR; TCRdb's copy keeps in-frame clones and lacks some. The sample carries around 210,000 clones, roughly 81% recorded once. Sequenced material: PBMCs. These receptors all come from a girl aged 2-15 years in good health and CMV-seronegative.

The chain combines TRBV4-1 with TRBJ2-4, with 8 bases matching TRBD1. The V and J ends lost 1 base and 10 bases, in that order; junction bases with no gene match: 15. This CDR3 is 17 amino acids long. Germline values: CDR1 MGHRA, CDR2 YSYEKL. The CDR3 loop is CASSQVGADRVGGIQYF. The CDR3 bases are TGCGCCAGCAGCCAAGTAGGCGCGGACAGGGTTGGGGGGATTCAGTACTTC.

This clone has only a few counts. CDR3 sequence (DNA): TGCGCCAGCAGCTTGGACGTTGGGACAGGCACTGAAGCTTTCTTT. This gives the protein CASSLDVGTGTEAFF. The chain joins TRBV5-1 to TRBJ1-1; 8 bases align to TRBD1. Germline assignment: CDR1 SGHRS and CDR2 YFSETQ. The V gene end was trimmed by 0 bases and the J gene end by 4 bases; junction bases not matched to a gene: 5. This CDR3 region has 15 residues.

This clone has only one observation. The chain is built from TRBV11-2 and TRBJ2-2; 7 bases align to TRBD1. Germline V gene data show CDR1 as SGHAT and CDR2 as FQNNGV. This CDR3 has 15 amino acids. Trimming at V came to 4 bases and at J to 1 base, leaving 3 bases not matched to a gene. CDR3 in DNA: TGTGCCAGCAGCTCCGGACAGGTGAACACCGGGGAGCTGTTTTTT. This gives the protein CASSSGQVNTGELFF. The whole variable domain, filled in from reference TRBV11-2 and TRBJ2-2, reads EAGVAQSPRYKIIEKRQSVAFWCNPISGHATLYWYQQILGQGPKLLIQFQNNGVVDDSQLPKDRFSAERLKGVDSTLKIQPAKLEDSAVYLCASSSGQVNTGELFFGEGSRLTVL.

The V gene is TRBV28, the J gene TRBJ1-5; perhaps TRBD1 as D (5 bases). CDR1 MDHEN and CDR2 SYDVKM come from the germline V gene. The CDR3 totals 16 residues. Trimming shortened V by 3 bases and J by 2 bases, and 14 bases separated the two germline ends. The CDR3 DNA reads as TGTGCCAGCAGTTTCTTTCTCAGGGTTGGCAATCAGCCCCAGCATTTT. Translated, it gives CASSFFLRVGNQPQHF. Looking up the rest from reference TRBV28 and TRBJ1-5 gives the full variable domain: DVKVTQSSRYLVKRTGEKVFLECVQDMDHENMFWYRQDPGLGLRLIYFSYDVKMKEKGDIPEGYSVSREKKERFSLILESASTNQTSMYLCASSFFLRVGNQPQHFGDGTRLSIL.

V and J are TRBV13 and TRBJ2-5; the D is unclear. V was pared by 3 bases and J by 5 bases, with 4 bases between. The germline CDR1 and CDR2 sequences are PRHDT and FYEKMQ (reference sequence). The CDR3 loop spans 11 amino acids. CDR3 protein: CASSFGETQYF. CDR3 in DNA: TGTGCCAGCAGCTTCGGGGAGACCCAGTACTTC.

The chain has TRBV5-4 and TRBJ1-2; D is possibly TRBD1 (5 bases). This CDR3 is built from 12 residues. Trimming pared 1 base from V and 8 bases from J, leaving 9 bases between. The germline CDR1 and CDR2 sequences are SGHNT and YYREEE (reference sequence). Here the CDR3 reads CASSLQGGGYTF. CDR3 DNA sequence: TGTGCCAGCAGCTTGCAGGGAGGAGGCTACACCTTC.

J is TRBJ1-5 and V is TRBV6-5; perhaps TRBD1 as D (5 bases). The CDR3 loop spans 15 amino acids. Between the trimmed V and J ends, which lost 10 bases and 7 bases, there was a span of 23 bases. Germline CDR1 reads MNHEY; CDR2 reads SVGAGI. This CDR3 is CATSSQGGRGQPQHF. In DNA, the CDR3 is TGTGCCACCTCGTCCCAGGGCGGTAGGGGCCAGCCCCAGCATTTT.

This clone has more than one count but fewer than ten. The CDR3 region has the DNA TGTGCCAGCAGCGCTAGGAGGGCCGCACGCTACACCTTC. It specifies CASSARRAARYTF. The chain has TRBV5-8 and TRBJ1-2, with D uncertain. V lost 4 bases to trimming and J lost 9 bases, with 16 bases between them. The CDR3 length is 13 residues. Germline CDR1 and CDR2: SGHTS and YDEGEE. The full variable domain, rest sourced from reference TRBV5-8 and TRBJ1-2, is EAGVTQSPTHLIKTRGQQATLRCSPISGHTSVYWYQQALGLGLQFLLWYDEGEERNRGNFPPRFSGRQFPNYSSELNVNALELEDSALYLCASSARRAARYTFGSGTRLTVV.

The chain uses TRBV7-8 and TRBJ2-1; TRBD2 aligns across 13 bases. The CDR3 consists of 15 residues. Germline V gene lookup returns CDR1 SGHVS and CDR2 FQNEAQ. V dropped 4 bases and J dropped 7; count of bases not matched to a gene: 4. CDR3 sequence: CASSSRLAGGNEQFF. The CDR3 coding sequence is TGTGCCAGCAGCTCCCGACTAGCGGGAGGTAATGAGCAGTTCTTC.

The genes are TRBV7-3 and TRBJ1-6; 7 positions match TRBD1. Germline V gives CDR1 SGHTA, CDR2 FQGTGA. J lost 9 bases, V lost 1 base, and 6 bases had no gene match. This CDR3 contains 15 residues. CDR3 nucleotide sequence: TGTGCCAGCAGCTTAAGTCAGGGGGTGATTTCACCCCTCCACTTT. It specifies CASSLSQGVISPLHF.

V is TRBV5-4 and J is TRBJ2-5, with 9 nucleotides matching TRBD2. The CDR3 has 15 residues. Germline values: CDR1 SGHNT, CDR2 YYREEE (reference sequence). The J segment lost 5 bases and the V segment lost 1 base, leaving 6 bases of the junction unmatched. CDR3 nucleotide sequence: TGTGCCAGCAGCTTGCGCGGGGGGGCCGGGGAGACCCAGTACTTC. This encodes CASSLRGGAGETQYF. Complete variable domain (other parts from reference TRBV5-4 and TRBJ2-5): ETGVTQSPTHLIKTRGQQVTLRCSSQSGHNTVSWYQQALGQGPQFIFQYYREEENGRGNFPPRFSGLQFPNYSSELNVNALELDDSALYLCASSLRGGAGETQYFGPGTRLLVL.

The count of this clone is one. This chain joins TRBV10-2 and TRBJ1-5; possible D gene TRBD1, 6 bases. Germline lookup yields CDR1 WSHSY and CDR2 SAAADI. The V end lost 5 bases, the J end lost 10 bases, and 15 bases lay between the germline ends. The CDR3 is made up of 13 amino acids. CDR3 nucleotides: TGCGCCAGCAGTCAGGACAGACGGGGACCCCAGCATTTT. Its protein product is CASSQDRRGPQHF.

The chain joins TRBV5-6 to TRBJ1-3; D gene uncertain. Germline V lookup: CDR1 SGHDT, CDR2 YYEEEE. The ends were cut back, 2 bases at V and 0 bases at J, with 6 bases in the middle. The CDR3 runs to 14 residues. CDR3 in amino acids: CASSFRASGNTIYF. The DNA of the CDR3 is TGTGCCAGCAGCTTTAGAGCCTCTGGAAACACCATATATTTT.

The chain combines TRBV29-1 with TRBJ1-5; no definite D call. The CDR3 runs 12 residues. The germline V and J ends were trimmed by 4 bases and 7 bases, with 11 bases remaining between them. Germline V gene sequence: CDR1 SQVTM, CDR2 ANQGSEA. CDR3 sequence reads: CSVGEGRQPQHF. The CDR3 DNA reads as TGCAGCGTTGGTGAGGGCCGGCAGCCCCAGCATTTT.

The genes are TRBV11-3 and TRBJ2-3; a weak D match, TRBD2 (6 bases). This CDR3 is 13 amino acids long. CDR1 is SGHNT, CDR2 YENEEA, per germline. The V end lost 1 base, the J end lost 8 bases, and 10 bases lay between the germline ends. The CDR3 spells CASSLAGEGTQYF. The CDR3, as DNA: TGTGCCAGCAGCTTAGCGGGAGAGGGTACGCAGTATTTT.

The V gene is TRBV7-8, the J gene TRBJ1-5, with unresolved D. CDR3 length: 15 amino acids. Germline CDR1 SGHVS, CDR2 FQNEAQ. Trimming cost V 2 bases and J 4 bases, with 12 bases left between them. The CDR3 DNA reads TGTGCCAGCAGCTTAAATGCGGCCTCTAATCAGCCCCAGCATTTT. Translated, it gives CASSLNAASNQPQHF. Combining the CDR3 with reference TRBV7-8 and TRBJ1-5 gives the whole variable domain GAGVSQSPRYKVAKRGQDVALRCDPISGHVSLFWYQQALGQGPEFLTYFQNEAQLDKSGLPSDRFFAERPEGSVSTLKIQRTQQEDSAVYLCASSLNAASNQPQHFGDGTRLSIL.

The genes are TRBV5-4 and TRBJ1-4; D is perhaps TRBD1 (5 bases). CDR1 and CDR2 from the germline V gene are SGHNT and YYREEE (reference sequence). This CDR3 comprises 14 residues. The V end lost 0 bases, the J end lost 8 bases, and 11 bases lay between the germline ends. The CDR3 sequence: CASSLGQRSEKLFF. The CDR3 DNA is TGTGCCAGCAGCTTGGGACAGCGCTCGGAAAAACTGTTTTTT.

This chain uses TRBV5-1 with TRBJ2-7, with 10 bases lining up with TRBD1. This CDR3 has 12 residues. Trimming took 4 bases from V and 11 from J; bases not matched to a gene: 6. CDR1 and CDR2 from the germline V gene are SGHRS and YFSETQ. The CDR3: CASSADRGREYF. Written as DNA, the CDR3 is TGCGCCAGCAGCGCTGACAGGGGGCGAGAGTACTTC. Variable domain in full (rest from reference TRBV5-1 and TRBJ2-7): KAGVTQTPRYLIKTRGQQVTLSCSPISGHRSVSWYQQTPGQGLQFLFEYFSETQRNKGNFPGRFSGRQFSNSRSEMNVSTLELGDSALYLCASSADRGREYFGPGTRLTVT.

The V gene is TRBV25-1, the J gene TRBJ2-1, with 8 positions matching TRBD2. V lost 6 bases to trimming and J lost 8 bases; unmatched junction nucleotides: 3. CDR3 length: 12 amino acids. Germline V gene sequence: CDR1 MGHDK, CDR2 SYGVNS. Here the CDR3 reads CASSTSGHEQFF. As DNA, the CDR3 is TGTGCCAGCAGCACTAGCGGCCATGAGCAGTTCTTC.

This clone has a single count. This chain connects TRBV2 to TRBJ2-5; D call uncertain. This CDR3 spans 10 amino acids. Germline CDR1 SNHLY, CDR2 FYNNEI. V lost 7 bases and J 5 bases, leaving 5 bases between the germline ends. In DNA, the CDR3 is TGTGCCAGCACCTCCGAGACCCAGTACTTC. Amino acid sequence: CASTSETQYF.

This rearrangement joins TRBV7-9 to TRBJ1-4; 7 positions match TRBD1. The germline V gene has CDR1 SEHNR and CDR2 FQNEAQ (reference sequence). The J segment lost 5 bases and the V segment lost 3 bases, leaving 3 bases of the junction unmatched. This CDR3 spans 14 amino acids. The DNA of the CDR3 is TGTGCCAGCAGCTTGGCAGGGGGAAATGAAAAACTGTTTTTT. It encodes CASSLAGGNEKLFF.

The chain carries TRBV7-3 and TRBJ2-2; D might be TRBD2 (6 bases). CDR3 size: 15 residues. V was pared by 5 bases and J by 1 base, with 11 bases between. Germline V gene sequence: CDR1 SGHTA, CDR2 FQGTGA. The CDR3 region has the DNA TGTGCCAGCAGCGCGGGACGGTGGAACACCGGGGAGCTGTTTTTT. Its protein product is CASSAGRWNTGELFF.

The CDR3 nucleotides read TGCGCCAGCAGAGGACAGGGAAATTCACCCCTCCACTTT. Residues: CASRGQGNSPLHF. The chain uses TRBV10-1 and TRBJ1-6; TRBD1 matches 8 bases. CDR3 length: 13 amino acids. The V gene's germline CDR1 is WNHNN and CDR2 SYGVQD (reference sequence). With V trimmed by 6 bases and J by 7 bases, 2 bases remained unmatched.

The chain combines TRBV20-1 with TRBJ2-1, with D unresolved. From germline, CDR1 is DFQATT and CDR2 SNEGSKA (reference sequence). The CDR3 is made up of 11 amino acids. V was trimmed by 4 bases and J by 9 bases, leaving 10 bases between them. DNA of the CDR3: TGCAGTGCTACGGCGGCGGTTGAGCAGTTCTTC. Translating it yields CSATAAVEQFF.

This chain connects TRBV2 to TRBJ2-7; 8 bases fit TRBD1. This CDR3 is built from 15 residues. The trim removed 10 bases at V and 0 bases at J, leaving 11 bases unmatched. Germline V gene sequence: CDR1 SNHLY, CDR2 FYNNEI. CDR3 in amino acids: CATDRGIPSSYEQYF. CDR3 DNA: TGTGCCACCGACAGGGGCATACCTAGCTCCTACGAGCAGTACTTC.

The rearrangement joins TRBV5-1 to TRBJ1-1, with D possibly TRBD1 on 6 matching bases. Looked up from germline, CDR1 is SGHRS and CDR2 is YFSETQ. The CDR3 covers 14 residues. V lost 4 bases, J lost 1 base, and 11 bases lay in between. CDR3: CASSLQGRNTEAFF. DNA of the CDR3: TGCGCCAGCAGCCTACAGGGAAGGAACACTGAAGCTTTCTTT. Variable domain in full (rest from reference TRBV5-1 and TRBJ1-1): KAGVTQTPRYLIKTRGQQVTLSCSPISGHRSVSWYQQTPGQGLQFLFEYFSETQRNKGNFPGRFSGRQFSNSRSEMNVSTLELGDSALYLCASSLQGRNTEAFFGQGTRLTVV.

The CDR3 DNA reads as TGTGCCATCAGTGACCTAGCGGGGGGCTACGAGCAGTACTTC. It specifies CAISDLAGGYEQYF. The gene calls are TRBV10-3 and TRBJ2-7; 11 nucleotides line up with TRBD2. Germline V CDR1 and CDR2: ENHRY, SYGVKD. The V segment lost 3 bases and the J segment 3 bases; nucleotides outside the gene matches: 1. The CDR3 length is 14 residues.

CDR3 nucleotides: TGTGCCAGCAGCTTACGTCAGGGGAGGGGCTATGGCTACACCTTC. Translation: CASSLRQGRGYGYTF. The chain has TRBV5-4 and TRBJ1-2, with D tentatively TRBD1 (6 bases). Trimming left V 2 bases short and J 4 bases short, with 15 bases between. Germline V lookup: CDR1 SGHNT, CDR2 YYREEE (reference sequence). The CDR3 spans 15 residues.

The chain combines TRBV13 with TRBJ2-1; 10 bases line up with TRBD2. This CDR3 region has 15 residues. Germline CDR1 is PRHDT and CDR2 is FYEKMQ (reference sequence). After removal of 5 bases from V and 3 bases from J, the junction contained 4 bases not matched to a gene. In nucleotides, the CDR3 is TGTGCCAGCAGCCTAACTAGCGGGAACTACAATGAGCAGTTCTTC. Amino acid sequence: CASSLTSGNYNEQFF.

V gene TRBV2 combines with J gene TRBJ1-3; 10 bases align to TRBD1. Germline lookup yields CDR1 SNHLY and CDR2 FYNNEI. This CDR3 region has 15 residues. V was pared by 4 bases and J by 2 bases, with 2 bases of the junction left unmatched. Here the CDR3 DNA reads TGTGCCAGCAGTGGGGACAGGGGAGCTGGAAACACCATATATTTT. It encodes CASSGDRGAGNTIYF.

The CDR3 DNA follows: TGTGCCAGCAGCTTTGGTGGTAGCGGGGGGGCCGGGGAGACCCAGTACTTC. This gives the protein CASSFGGSGGAGETQYF. The rearrangement links TRBV11-1 to TRBJ2-5, with 11 bases lining up with TRBD2. This CDR3 is built from 17 residues. CDR1 SGHAT and CDR2 FQDESV come from the germline V gene (reference sequence). V trimming: 3 bases; J trimming: 5 bases; junction bases outside the gene matches: 11. Based on the CDR3 plus reference TRBV11-1 and TRBJ2-5, the full variable domain is EAEVAQSPRYKITEKSQAVAFWCDPISGHATLYWYRQILGQGPELLVQFQDESVVDDSQLPKDRFSAERLKGVDSTLKIQPAELGDSAMYLCASSFGGSGGAGETQYFGPGTRLLVL.